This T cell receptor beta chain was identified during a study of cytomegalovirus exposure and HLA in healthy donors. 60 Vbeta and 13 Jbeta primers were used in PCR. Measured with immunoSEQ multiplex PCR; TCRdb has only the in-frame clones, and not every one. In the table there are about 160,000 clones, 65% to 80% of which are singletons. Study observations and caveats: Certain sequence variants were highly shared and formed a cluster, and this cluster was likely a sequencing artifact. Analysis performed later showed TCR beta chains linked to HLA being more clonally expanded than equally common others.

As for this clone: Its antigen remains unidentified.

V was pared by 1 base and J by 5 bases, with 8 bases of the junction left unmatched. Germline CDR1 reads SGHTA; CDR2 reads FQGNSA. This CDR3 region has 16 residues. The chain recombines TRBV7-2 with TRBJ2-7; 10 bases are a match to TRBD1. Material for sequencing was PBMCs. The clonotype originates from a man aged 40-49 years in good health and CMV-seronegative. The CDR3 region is CASSLGADRGIDEQYF. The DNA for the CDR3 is TGTGCCAGCAGCTTAGGGGCGGACAGGGGGATCGACGAGCAGTACTTC. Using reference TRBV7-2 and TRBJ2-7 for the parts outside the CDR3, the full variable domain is GAGVSQSPSNKVTEKGKDVELRCDPISGHTALYWYRQSLGQGLEFLIYFQGNSAPDKSGLPSDRFSAERTGGSVSTLTIQRTQQEDSAVYLCASSLGADRGIDEQYFGPGTRLTVT.